The table lists the clone carrying this T cell receptor beta chain with a few counts. Its antigen remains unidentified. This sample was included in a study of blood T cells in healthy people across ages. Study-level points and caveats: Researchers said unsorted PBMCs prevented a conclusive naive versus antigen-experienced comparison.

Germline loops: CDR1 DFQATT, CDR2 SNEGSKA (reference sequence). The V end lost 0 bases, the J end lost 7 bases, and 12 bases lay between the germline ends. The CDR3 has 14 amino acids. Using a J-beta primer mix together with a sample-barcoded 5' primer, a second PCR was run for about 7 to 12 cycles. Each CDR3 protein is one row after TCRdb ran MiXCR on the 5' RACE reads. Among 700,000 or so distinct CDR3 sequences listed, roughly 41% were seen once. Sequenced input: blood. This chain joins TRBV20-1 and TRBJ1-4, with unresolved D. The TCR sequence derives from an elderly man in good health. The CDR3 loop is CSARDRARGEKLFF. Here the CDR3 DNA reads TGCAGTGCTAGAGATCGCGCGCGCGGTGAAAAACTGTTTTTT.